Below are 28 T cell receptor beta chains sequenced from a single sample in a study of control samples from healthy donors and cancer patients. Here immunoSEQ multiplex PCR was the method, and the copy in TCRdb shows in-frame clones only, minus some. The table lists 130,000 or so clones, about 88% of them singletons. The material sequenced was blood. These receptors all stem from a man aged 50 to 60 in good health.

This clone is medium-sized within its sample. V is TRBV3-1 (or the pseudogene TRBV3-2) and J is TRBJ1-6, with TRBD1 as a possible D gene (6 bases). The CDR3 has 16 residues. The V gene's germline CDR1 is LGHDT and CDR2 YNNKEL (reference sequence). With 4 bases removed from V and 0 bases from J, the gap between germline ends came to 10 bases. The CDR3, as DNA: TGTGCCAGCAGCCGCGGACAGACCTCCTATAATTCACCCCTCCACTTT. It codes for CASSRGQTSYNSPLHF.

V and J are TRBV10-3 and TRBJ2-7; the D is unclear. Trimming stripped 4 bases from V and 4 bases from J, with 5 bases between. CDR3 length equals 11 residues. The germline V gene has CDR1 ENHRY and CDR2 SYGVKD. In DNA, the CDR3 is TGTGCCATCAGTGGTGAGTACGAGCAGTACTTC. It codes for CAISGEYEQYF.

The V gene is TRBV5-1, the J gene TRBJ2-3, with D possibly matching TRBD2 (5 bases). Germline CDR1 is SGHRS and CDR2 is YFSETQ. V lost 4 bases and J lost 4, with 10 bases in between. The CDR3 loop spans 13 amino acids. The CDR3 sequence is CASSRKLADTQYF. The DNA for the CDR3 is TGCGCCAGCAGCAGAAAACTAGCAGATACGCAGTATTTT.

The CDR3 DNA follows: TGTGCCAGTAGATACGACAGGGACCAGCCCCAGCATTTT. Protein sequence: CASRYDRDQPQHF. The chain is built from TRBV19 and TRBJ1-5; 7 bases line up with TRBD1. This CDR3 spans 13 amino acids. Germline V gives CDR1 LNHDA, CDR2 SQIVND (reference sequence). V lost 6 bases and J lost 7; bases outside the gene matches: 6.

V usage is TRBV30 and J usage is TRBJ2-7; D unclear. The CDR3 is 12 amino acids. V was shortened by 0 bases and J by 1 base, with 4 bases between the two germline ends. Germline loops: CDR1 GTSNPN, CDR2 SVGIG (reference sequence). The CDR3 nucleotides read TGTGCCTGGAGTGTACCTTCCTACGAGCAGTACTTC. Residues: CAWSVPSYEQYF.

This sequence joins TRBV5-1 and TRBJ2-2, with D possibly being TRBD1 or TRBD2 (6 bases each). Germline CDR1 SGHRS, CDR2 YFSETQ. V was trimmed by 2 bases and J by 6 bases, leaving 8 bases between them. This CDR3 spans 13 amino acids. CDR3 nucleotide sequence: TGCGCCAGCAGCTTCGGGGGCCCCGGGGAGCTGTTTTTT. Encoded protein: CASSFGGPGELFF.

V is TRBV30 and J is TRBJ2-5; D is tentatively TRBD1 or TRBD2 (5 bases each). This CDR3 region has 13 residues. Per germline, CDR1 GTSNPN and CDR2 SVGIG (reference sequence). Trimming pared 0 bases from V and 7 bases from J, leaving 12 bases between. The chain's CDR3 is CAWSVGSGRTQYF. The CDR3 DNA sequence: TGTGCCTGGAGTGTAGGGTCAGGGAGGACCCAGTACTTC.

The chain combines TRBV30 with TRBJ1-4, with D hard to call. Trimming took 2 bases from V and 11 from J, leaving 15 bases between them. Germline V CDR1 and CDR2: GTSNPN, SVGIG (reference sequence). This CDR3 contains 13 residues. The CDR3 sequence is CAWSSPPLEKLFF. The CDR3, as DNA: TGTGCCTGGAGTAGCCCTCCTTTAGAGAAACTGTTTTTT.

The chain is built from TRBV10-3 and TRBJ2-5; possibly TRBD1 for D (6 bases). Trimming cost V 0 bases and J 2 bases, with 7 bases left between them. Per the germline V gene, CDR1 is ENHRY and CDR2 is SYGVKD. CDR3 length: 14 residues. The CDR3 loop reads CAISESTGQETQYF. In DNA form, the CDR3 reads TGTGCCATCAGTGAGTCGACAGGACAAGAGACCCAGTACTTC.

This clone was seen only once. V gene TRBV28 combines with J gene TRBJ1-5; D remains unclear. Trimming removed 7 bases at V and 6 bases at J, with 16 bases between. Per germline, CDR1 MDHEN and CDR2 SYDVKM. This CDR3 has 14 residues. In DNA form, the CDR3 reads TGTGCCAGCAACCAAGTAGCCGGGTTTCAGCCCCAGCATTTT. This encodes CASNQVAGFQPQHF. Full variable domain (missing parts from reference TRBV28 and TRBJ1-5): DVKVTQSSRYLVKRTGEKVFLECVQDMDHENMFWYRQDPGLGLRLIYFSYDVKMKEKGDIPEGYSVSREKKERFSLILESASTNQTSMYLCASNQVAGFQPQHFGDGTRLSIL.

In DNA, the CDR3 is TGTGCCAGCAGCGAGGGGCAGACTAGCACAGATACGCAGTATTTT. Translation: CASSEGQTSTDTQYF. The genes are TRBV7-9 and TRBJ2-3, with D possibly being TRBD1 or TRBD2 (5 bases each). Trimming shortened V by 5 bases and J by 0 bases, and 12 bases separated the two germline ends. CDR1 and CDR2 (germline): SEHNR, FQNEAQ (reference sequence). This CDR3 spans 15 amino acids. The full variable domain, its missing parts supplied by reference TRBV7-9 and TRBJ2-3, is DTGVSQNPRHKITKRGQNVTFRCDPISEHNRLYWYRQTLGQGPEFLTYFQNEAQLEKSRLLSDRFSAERPKGSFSTLEIQRTEQGDSAMYLCASSEGQTSTDTQYFGPGTRLTVL.

The V gene is TRBV12-5, the J gene TRBJ2-3; TRBD1 matches 9 bases. Per the germline V gene, CDR1 is LGHNT and CDR2 is FRNRAP. Germline trimming cut 5 bases from V and 3 bases from J; bases unmatched to any gene: 12. The CDR3 loop spans 17 amino acids. The CDR3 DNA reads TGTGCTAGTGGTAGAGGGGGACAGGGTGAAGCAACAGATACGCAGTATTTT. It codes for CASGRGGQGEATDTQYF.

The chain has TRBV5-4 and TRBJ2-7, with D perhaps TRBD2 (7 bases). Trimming pared 4 bases from V and 1 base from J, leaving 15 bases between. The CDR3 runs to 15 residues. From germline, CDR1 is SGHNT and CDR2 YYREEE (reference sequence). CDR3 DNA: TGTGCCAGCAGCGTGGGGGCTAGCGGATCCTACGAGCAGTACTTC. This codes for CASSVGASGSYEQYF.

This chain links TRBV27 with TRBJ1-2, with no clear D. With 1 base removed from V and 5 bases from J, the gap between germline ends came to 17 bases. This CDR3 is 16 amino acids long. Germline V gene sequence: CDR1 MNHEY, CDR2 SMNVEV (reference sequence). The CDR3 DNA reads TGTGCCAGCAGTTTATATGGGAGTGAGCTAGGGTATGGCTACACCTTC. Translation: CASSLYGSELGYGYTF.

This chain connects TRBV11-2 to TRBJ2-3; TRBD2 agrees at 9 bases. The germline gives CDR1 SGHAT, CDR2 FQNNGV. CDR3 length: 16 amino acids. The J segment lost 1 base and the V segment lost 3 bases, leaving 5 bases of the junction unmatched. The CDR3 sequence is CASSFFPSGGTDTQYF. CDR3 DNA: TGTGCCAGCAGCTTCTTTCCTAGCGGGGGCACAGATACGCAGTATTTT.

The V gene is TRBV15, the J gene TRBJ2-1, with D perhaps assigned TRBD1 or TRBD2 (5 bases each). CDR3 length: 13 amino acids. The V gene's germline CDR1 is LNHNV and CDR2 YYDKDF (reference sequence). Trimming removed 6 bases at V and 8 bases at J, with 14 bases between. The CDR3 nucleotides read TGTGCCACCAGGGGGGTAGTTGGTTATGAGCAGTTCTTC. Residues: CATRGVVGYEQFF.

The rearrangement uses TRBV2 and TRBJ1-5; no firm D call. The CDR3 loop spans 14 amino acids. The V and J ends lost 4 bases and 4 bases respectively, with 11 bases between them. Germline CDR1 SNHLY, CDR2 FYNNEI. This CDR3 is CASSAPGRNQPQHF. The CDR3 nucleotides are TGTGCCAGCAGTGCCCCTGGGAGGAATCAGCCCCAGCATTTT.

This sequence joins TRBV27 and TRBJ1-4; 7 bases match TRBD1. The junction had 1 base not matched to a gene; V was cut back by 6 bases and J by 0 bases. There are 14 residues in the CDR3. Germline CDR1 is MNHEY and CDR2 is SMNVEV (reference sequence). Here the CDR3 DNA reads TGTGCCAGCAGAGACAGGGCAACTAATGAAAAACTGTTTTTT. Its translation is CASRDRATNEKLFF.

This chain links TRBV7-6 with TRBJ2-3; 9 nucleotides align to TRBD2. Germline V lookup: CDR1 SGHVS, CDR2 FNYEAQ. J was trimmed by 2 bases and V by 3 bases; bases with no gene match: 3. CDR3 size: 15 residues. The CDR3 DNA reads as TGTGCCAGCAGCTTTAGCGGGGGCCACACAGATACGCAGTATTTT. Its protein is CASSFSGGHTDTQYF.

The V call is TRBV6-5, the J call TRBJ2-4; 8 bases map to TRBD1. CDR1 is MNHEY and CDR2 is SVGAGI in the germline V gene. The CDR3 length is 14 residues. With V trimmed by 10 bases and J by 11 bases, 16 bases remained unmatched. The CDR3 nucleotides read TGTGCCACCTTCAGGACAGGGCGGGTCCAATTTCAGTACTTC. This sequence encodes CATFRTGRVQFQYF.

The rearrangement joins TRBV28 to TRBJ2-1; the match to TRBD2 covers 10 bases. Per the germline V gene, CDR1 is MDHEN and CDR2 is SYDVKM. Trimming took 3 bases from V and 6 from J; bases not matched to a gene: 14. CDR3 length: 18 residues. This CDR3 is CASSFWSASGGRSNEQFF. The CDR3 nucleotides read TGTGCCAGCAGTTTCTGGTCGGCTAGCGGGGGTCGAAGCAATGAGCAGTTCTTC.

The V gene is TRBV7-9, the J gene TRBJ2-3, with D unresolved. CDR1 is SEHNR and CDR2 is FQNEAQ in the germline V gene (reference sequence). CDR3 size: 14 residues. With 5 bases removed from V and 1 base from J, the gap between germline ends came to 10 bases. The DNA of the CDR3 is TGTGCCAGCAGCCATCGGACCCGCACAGATACGCAGTATTTT. Encoded protein: CASSHRTRTDTQYF. The whole variable domain, remainder taken from reference TRBV7-9 and TRBJ2-3, is DTGVSQNPRHKITKRGQNVTFRCDPISEHNRLYWYRQTLGQGPEFLTYFQNEAQLEKSRLLSDRFSAERPKGSFSTLEIQRTEQGDSAMYLCASSHRTRTDTQYFGPGTRLTVL.

This clone occurred once. The rearrangement joins TRBV6-5 to TRBJ2-7, with a weak D call TRBD1 (5 bases). The CDR3 is 12 amino acids. Between the trimmed V and J ends, which lost 6 bases and 4 bases, there was a span of 10 bases. Germline V gene lookup returns CDR1 MNHEY and CDR2 SVGAGI. CDR3 coding DNA: TGTGCCAGCAGCTCGGACATTTACGAGCAGTACTTC. It is translated as CASSSDIYEQYF.

The chain links TRBV19 to TRBJ2-7; 9 nucleotides match TRBD1. The CDR3 has 16 residues. CDR1 and CDR2 from the germline V gene are LNHDA and SQIVND (reference sequence). J lost 2 bases, V lost 8 bases, and 13 bases had no gene match. CDR3 sequence: CASQSTGTGSAYEQYF. CDR3 sequence (DNA): TGTGCCAGTCAGTCTACTGGGACAGGGTCAGCCTACGAGCAGTACTTC.

V is TRBV3-1 (or the pseudogene TRBV3-2) and J is TRBJ2-5; tentatively, D is TRBD2 (5 bases). The CDR3 loop spans 15 amino acids. The V and J ends lost 0 bases and 0 bases respectively, with 8 bases between them. Germline CDR1 reads LGHDT; CDR2 reads YNNKEL (reference sequence). The DNA of the CDR3 is TGTGCCAGCAGCCAAGATAGCGAGTACCAAGAGACCCAGTACTTC. Amino acid sequence: CASSQDSEYQETQYF.

A word on this clone: Relative to the germline gene, one junction end is altered; a read error may explain this. The rearrangement links TRBV9 to TRBJ2-7; D unclear. The CDR3 consists of 11 residues. The V gene's germline CDR1 is SGDLS and CDR2 YYNGEE. For the CDR3, the DNA is TGTGCCAGCAGCGTAGGTTCCCGATTCTCCTTC. This codes for CASSVGSRFSF.

The rearrangement joins TRBV11-3 to TRBJ1-1; TRBD1 might be the D (5 bases). Germline lookup yields CDR1 SGHNT and CDR2 YENEEA. This CDR3 has 16 residues. Trimming removed 3 bases from V and 4 bases from J, with 18 bases in between. CDR3 bases: TGTGCCAGCAGCTTCGGGATGGCAGGGACCAGCACTGAAGCTTTCTTT. It codes for CASSFGMAGTSTEAFF.

This rearrangement joins TRBV21-1 to TRBJ2-5; TRBD2, the table's D call, was not compared with the DNA. TRBV21-1 is shown as a pseudogene. This CDR3 is 14 amino acids long. The CDR3 reads CASSNPLPRETQYF. In DNA, the CDR3 is TGTGCCAGCAGCAACCCTCTTCCTAGGGAGACCCAGTACTTC.